These 26 T cell receptor beta chains were sequenced from one sample in a study of blood T cell repertoires in COVID-19. Only in-frame clones appear in the TCRdb table, and some are missing; sequencing was by immunoSEQ multiplex PCR. The data show some 280,000 clones, approximately 86% seen once. Material: peripheral blood. These receptors were collected from a woman between 50 and 59 years old with active or convalescent COVID-19.

CDR3: CASSLGDRVNTEAFF. CDR3 in DNA: TGCGCCAGCAGCTTGGGGGACAGGGTGAACACTGAAGCTTTCTTT. The chain couples TRBV5-1 to TRBJ1-1; 9 bases map to TRBD1. Germline lookup yields CDR1 SGHRS and CDR2 YFSETQ. The length of the CDR3 is 15 residues. V shed 0 bases, J shed 0 bases, and the junction held 0 bases outside the gene matches. Full variable domain (rest looked up from reference TRBV5-1 and TRBJ1-1): KAGVTQTPRYLIKTRGQQVTLSCSPISGHRSVSWYQQTPGQGLQFLFEYFSETQRNKGNFPGRFSGRQFSNSRSEMNVSTLELGDSALYLCASSLGDRVNTEAFFGQGTRLTVV.

The V call is TRBV5-1, the J call TRBJ1-2; 10 bases are a match to TRBD1. Per the germline V gene, CDR1 is SGHRS and CDR2 is YFSETQ. CDR3 length equals 15 residues. The CDR3 loop is CPTAGEFGQGDGYTF. As DNA, the CDR3 is TGCCCCACAGCAGGGGAATTCGGACAGGGGGACGGCTACACCTTC.

This clone was seen once. The genes are TRBV11-2 and TRBJ1-1; TRBD1 matches at 7 bases. With V trimmed by 2 bases and J by 3 bases, 0 bases remained unmatched. CDR1 SGHAT and CDR2 FQNNGV come from the germline V gene. The CDR3 extends over 13 amino acids. The CDR3 protein is CASSLTGDTEAFF. Here the CDR3 DNA reads TGTGCCAGCAGCTTAACAGGGGACACTGAAGCTTTCTTT. Together with reference TRBV11-2 and TRBJ1-1, the CDR3 gives the full variable domain: EAGVAQSPRYKIIEKRQSVAFWCNPISGHATLYWYQQILGQGPKLLIQFQNNGVVDDSQLPKDRFSAERLKGVDSTLKIQPAKLEDSAVYLCASSLTGDTEAFFGQGTRLTVV.

This chain joins TRBV2 and TRBJ2-3; TRBD2 matches 9 bases. Germline assignment: CDR1 SNHLY and CDR2 FYNNEI. V lost 4 bases to trimming and J lost 3 bases; unmatched junction nucleotides: 17. The CDR3 sequence is 19 residues long. The CDR3 DNA sequence: TGTGCCAGCAGTGGGTGGGCGGGCCTAGCGGGAATACGTACAGATACGCAGTATTTT. This gives the protein CASSGWAGLAGIRTDTQYF.

J is TRBJ2-5 and V is TRBV19; D is perhaps TRBD1 (6 bases). CDR1 and CDR2 from the germline V gene are LNHDA and SQIVND (reference sequence). The length of the CDR3 is 15 residues. Trimming removed 4 bases from V and 4 bases from J, with 16 bases in between. In DNA form, the CDR3 reads TGTGCCAGTAGTACTCAGGGGAGTTCGACAGAGACCCAGTACTTC. This gives the protein CASSTQGSSTETQYF.

The rearrangement links TRBV6-5 to TRBJ2-1, with D hard to call. V dropped 2 bases and J dropped 7 bases, with 12 bases sitting between them. CDR1 MNHEY and CDR2 SVGAGI come from the germline V gene. The CDR3 is made up of 14 amino acids. DNA of the CDR3: TGTGCCAGCAGTTACCAGACCCGACTTAATGAGCAGTTCTTC. It is translated as CASSYQTRLNEQFF.

V is TRBV7-8 and J is TRBJ2-7, with D perhaps TRBD1 (6 bases). The germline gives CDR1 SGHVS, CDR2 FQNEAQ. Trimming removed 3 bases from V and 5 bases from J, with 17 bases in between. The CDR3 has 15 amino acids. The chain's CDR3 is CASSFRRGGGDEQYF. DNA of the CDR3: TGTGCCAGCAGCTTCCGCAGGGGCGGTGGGGACGAGCAGTACTTC.

The chain is built from TRBV29-1 and TRBJ2-1; D might be TRBD2 (6 bases). The CDR3 is 12 residues long. Germline V gives CDR1 SQVTM, CDR2 ANQGSEA. Deletions cut 4 bases from V and 14 bases from J, with 18 bases between. The CDR3 reads CSVGTGVSSEFF. Written as DNA, the CDR3 is TGCAGCGTTGGCACGGGAGTTAGTTCGGAGTTCTTC.

V gene TRBV5-1 combines with J gene TRBJ2-3; 13 nucleotides line up with TRBD2. Trimming at V came to 1 base and at J to 14 bases, leaving 1 base not matched to a gene. The CDR3 spans 12 residues. Germline V gives CDR1 SGHRS, CDR2 YFSETQ. DNA of the CDR3: TGCGCCAGCAGCTTGACTAGCGGGGGGGTGTATTTT. Its protein product is CASSLTSGGVYF.

V gene TRBV7-6 combines with J gene TRBJ1-1; tentatively, D is TRBD1 (6 bases). Germline loops: CDR1 SGHVS, CDR2 FNYEAQ. The V end lost 5 bases, the J end lost 1 base, and 11 bases lay between the germline ends. The CDR3 consists of 14 residues. The CDR3 reads CASSAIGGNTEAFF. In DNA, the CDR3 is TGTGCCAGCAGCGCTATAGGGGGGAACACTGAAGCTTTCTTT.

J is TRBJ2-1 and V is TRBV9; D is undetermined. The CDR3 contains 13 residues. V shed 3 bases and J shed 10 bases, with 14 bases lying between them. The germline V gene encodes CDR1 SGDLS and CDR2 YYNGEE. CDR3: CASSDPRGGEQFF. CDR3 DNA sequence: TGTGCCAGCAGCGATCCTCGAGGTGGGGAGCAGTTCTTC.

The table lists this clone with a count of one. The chain recombines TRBV10-3 with TRBJ1-1; D may be TRBD1 (6 bases). The ends were cut back, 10 bases at V and 7 bases at J, with 16 bases in the middle. The CDR3 totals 12 residues. Per germline, CDR1 ENHRY and CDR2 SYGVKD. The CDR3 nucleotides read TGTGCCACCAAACAGGGTGCGGGTGAAGCTTTCTTT. It encodes CATKQGAGEAFF.

Concerning this clone: Other nucleotide sequences in the sample specify the same CDR3. The genes are TRBV5-1 and TRBJ1-1; 7 bases line up with TRBD1. The length of the CDR3 is 15 residues. J gave up 5 bases and V 4 bases, and 11 bases lay outside the gene matches. Germline-derived CDR1 and CDR2 are SGHRS and YFSETQ. CDR3 protein: CASSLRTGGGTEAFF. The DNA for the CDR3 is TGCGCCAGCAGCCTGAGGACAGGCGGGGGGACTGAAGCTTTCTTT.

The rearrangement uses TRBV28 and TRBJ2-7, with 10 positions matching TRBD2. CDR3 length: 17 amino acids. Germline CDR1 is MDHEN and CDR2 is SYDVKM. With V trimmed by 1 base and J by 2 bases, 8 bases remained unmatched. For the CDR3, the DNA is TGTGCCAGCAGTTTATATCCTCTAGCGGGAGCCACCTACGAGCAGTACTTC. It encodes CASSLYPLAGATYEQYF.

The chain carries TRBV27 and TRBJ1-5; 8 bases are shared with TRBD1. Trimming at V came to 6 bases and at J to 3 bases, leaving 7 bases not matched to a gene. The CDR3 covers 15 residues. Germline-derived CDR1 and CDR2 are MNHEY and SMNVEV (reference sequence). CDR3 loop: CASSQDRELNQPQHF. CDR3 coding DNA: TGTGCCAGCAGCCAGGACAGGGAACTCAATCAGCCCCAGCATTTT.

The chain recombines TRBV5-1 with TRBJ1-5; a possible D gene is TRBD1 (6 bases). CDR1 and CDR2 (germline): SGHRS, YFSETQ. Deletions cut 1 base from V and 11 bases from J, with 13 bases between. The CDR3 is 13 amino acids. The CDR3 coding sequence is TGCGCCAGCAGCTTGAATGGCGCAGGGGCCCAGCATTTT. This gives the protein CASSLNGAGAQHF.

This clone was counted many times. The genes are TRBV5-1 and TRBJ1-1, with TRBD1 identical over 10 bases. The CDR3 extends over 18 amino acids. Germline loops: CDR1 SGHRS, CDR2 YFSETQ. Trimming at V came to 0 bases and at J to 6 bases, leaving 14 bases not matched to a gene. The CDR3 bases are TGCGCCAGCAGCTTGGCCGTAGGGACAGGGGTTTTAATGGCTGAAGCTTTCTTT. This sequence encodes CASSLAVGTGVLMAEAFF.

V usage is TRBV7-8 and J usage is TRBJ1-1; D is unclear. CDR3 length equals 13 residues. Trimming removed 3 bases at V and 1 base at J, with 6 bases between. CDR1 and CDR2 (germline): SGHVS, FQNEAQ. The CDR3 coding sequence is TGTGCCAGCAGCTTTCAGGCGAACACTGAAGCTTTCTTT. This gives the protein CASSFQANTEAFF.

With regard to this clone: Germline and junction disagree at one end, which may indicate a read error. The J gene is TRBJ2-7, the V gene TRBV6-5, with TRBD2 matching 9 bases. The CDR3 covers 15 residues. CDR1 MNHEY and CDR2 SVGAGI come from the germline V gene. CDR3 protein: CASSRNSGSSYGQYF. DNA for the CDR3: TGTGCCAGCAGTAGAAATAGCGGGAGCTCCTACGGGCAGTACTTC.

The rearrangement links TRBV5-5 to TRBJ1-1; a weak D match, TRBD1 (6 bases). The CDR3 is 17 residues long. Germline CDR1 and CDR2: SGHKS and YYEKEE (reference sequence). V lost 6 bases to trimming and J lost 0 bases, with 21 bases between them. The CDR3 coding sequence is TGTGCCAGCAACCTCAAATTGACACAGGGCCTGAACACTGAAGCTTTCTTT. This sequence encodes CASNLKLTQGLNTEAFF.

V gene TRBV7-2 combines with J gene TRBJ2-7, with 15 positions matching TRBD2. The junction had 8 bases not matched to a gene; V was cut back by 5 bases and J by 6 bases. Germline V lookup: CDR1 SGHTA, CDR2 FQGNSA. CDR3 size: 16 residues. The CDR3 DNA is TGTGCCAGCAGCCCAAGGGGACTAGCGGGGGGTCTCGAGCAGTACTTC. It translates to CASSPRGLAGGLEQYF.

The J gene is TRBJ1-1, the V gene TRBV4-1, with 9 bases matching TRBD1. Germline CDR1 is MGHRA and CDR2 is YSYEKL. This CDR3 has 14 residues. V shed 3 bases and J 4 bases; nucleotides not matched to a gene: 3. This chain's CDR3 is CASSQGQGGTEAFF. The DNA of the CDR3 is TGCGCCAGCAGCCAGGGACAGGGAGGCACTGAAGCTTTCTTT.

J is TRBJ1-2 and V is TRBV7-8; D is ambiguous. The ends were cut back, 0 bases at V and 6 bases at J, with 11 bases in the middle. Germline V gene sequence: CDR1 SGHVS, CDR2 FQNEAQ. The CDR3 covers 14 residues. The chain's CDR3 is CASSLADQVNGYTF. CDR3 nucleotide sequence: TGTGCCAGCAGCTTAGCTGATCAGGTGAATGGCTACACCTTC.

The table lists this clone with a count of one. The rearrangement joins TRBV19 to TRBJ2-2; D might be TRBD2 (6 bases). The germline V and J ends were trimmed by 5 bases and 1 base, with 17 bases remaining between them. Germline V gene data show CDR1 as LNHDA and CDR2 as SQIVND (reference sequence). This CDR3 spans 17 amino acids. The CDR3 coding sequence is TGTGCCAGTAGTCCTGTCGCCGGGACTCTGAACACCGGGGAGCTGTTTTTT. Its protein is CASSPVAGTLNTGELFF.

The gene calls are TRBV10-1 and TRBJ1-5, with a possible D match to TRBD1 (5 bases). The CDR3 is 16 amino acids. The ends were cut back, 4 bases at V and 3 bases at J, with 16 bases in the middle. In germline, CDR1 is WNHNN, CDR2 SYGVQD (reference sequence). CDR3 sequence (DNA): TGCGCCAGCAGTGTAATAGTCCGACAGCACAATCAGCCCCAGCATTTT. This codes for CASSVIVRQHNQPQHF.

This clone was observed a few times. The chain has TRBV6-5 and TRBJ2-2; TRBD1 agrees at 8 bases. CDR3 length: 14 amino acids. CDR1 and CDR2 (germline): MNHEY, SVGAGI. With 6 bases clipped from V and 6 bases from J, the junction kept 6 bases outside the gene matches. The CDR3 sequence: CASRLGQESGELFF. The CDR3 DNA sequence: TGTGCCAGCAGGCTGGGACAGGAATCCGGGGAGCTGTTTTTT.